Listed below are T cell receptor beta chains from one sample, sequenced in a study of cytomegalovirus exposure and HLA in healthy donors. Using immunoSEQ multiplex PCR, the repertoire was profiled, and TCRdb retains in-frame clones only, with some absent. Of 90,000 to 130,000 clones detected, approximately 89% appear once; the ten largest clones hold under 2%. Source material: PBMCs. Every receptor here comes from a woman between 18 and 30 years old in good health and CMV-seronegative. Both conserved end residues are part of each CDR3. A D gene is named only where the DNA matches it firmly. Size is stated for part of the rows, as once, few or many counts, or as a class when the clone is expanded.

j_gene | abundance | d_gene | v_gene | CDR3aa | CDR3nt
TRBJ2-7 | . | . | TRBV28 | CASREGQPYEQYF | TGTGCCAGCAGGGAGGGACAGCCTTACGAGCAGTACTTC
TRBJ2-7 | . | TRBD1 | TRBV19 | CASSTGQGLPYEQYF | TGTGCCAGTAGTACGGGACAGGGACTTCCCTACGAGCAGTACTTC
TRBJ2-6 | once | TRBD1 | TRBV28 | CASSLQGAGANVLTF | TGTGCCAGCAGTTTACAGGGGGCTGGGGCCAACGTCCTGACTTTC
TRBJ1-2 | . | TRBD1 | TRBV11-2 | CASGSDRVPLNYGYTF | TGTGCCAGCGGGTCCGACAGGGTACCGTTAAACTATGGCTACACCTTC
TRBJ2-7 | few | TRBD1 | TRBV6-4 | CASSEGQGSYEQYF | TGTGCCAGCAGTGAGGGACAGGGCTCCTACGAGCAGTACTTC
TRBJ1-2 | . | TRBD1 | TRBV28 | CASSPWTGGLGGYTF | TGTGCCAGCAGTCCCTGGACAGGGGGGTTAGGTGGCTACACCTTC
TRBJ2-3 | . | TRBD1 | TRBV28 | CASSSPGTASTDTQYF | TGTGCCAGCAGTTCCCCCGGGACAGCTAGCACAGATACGCAGTATTTT
TRBJ2-2 | once | . | TRBV6-4 | CASSAGEETGELFF | TGTGCCAGCAGTGCTGGAGAGGAGACCGGGGAGCTGTTTTTT
TRBJ1-4 | . | TRBD1 | TRBV28 | CASNEQQGAGNEKLFF | TGTGCCAGCAATGAGCAACAGGGGGCGGGCAATGAAAAACTGTTTTTT
TRBJ1-1 | . | . | TRBV27 | CASSSPGTTTKTRF | TGTGCCAGCAGTTCCCCCGGGACAACGACTAAAACTCGCTTT
TRBJ2-1 | . | TRBD2 | TRBV4-3 | CASSPGRGGFDEQFF | TGCGCCAGCAGCCCAGGGAGGGGTGGTTTCGATGAGCAGTTCTTC
TRBJ2-7 | . | . | TRBV5-1 | CASSLSPGDWYEQYF | TGCGCCAGCAGCTTAAGTCCAGGGGATTGGTACGAGCAGTACTTC
TRBJ1-4 | . | . | TRBV29-1 | CSVSLTGTSEKLFF | TGCAGCGTTTCCTTGACAGGAACGAGTGAAAAACTGTTTTTT
TRBJ2-7 | . | . | TRBV7-9 | CASSSTGTQLYEQYF | TGTGCCAGCAGCTCAACCGGGACACAATTATACGAGCAGTACTTC
TRBJ1-2 | . | . | TRBV6-5 | CASSYRGIGGYTF | TGTGCCAGCAGTTACAGGGGCATCGGGGGCTACACCTTC
TRBJ1-2 | . | . | TRBV30 | CAWSPGDYGYTF | TGTGCCTGGAGTCCGGGAGACTATGGCTACACCTTC
TRBJ2-3 | . | . | TRBV7-6 | CASSLGLLGDTDTQYF | TGTGCCAGCAGCTTAGGGCTCCTAGGGGACACAGATACGCAGTATTTT
TRBJ2-7 | . | TRBD1 | TRBV28 | CASSPPGQVSYEQYF | TGTGCCAGCAGCCCACCGGGACAGGTCTCCTACGAGCAGTACTTC
TRBJ1-2 | . | TRBD1 | TRBV4-2 | CASSPLGQGYYTF | TGTGCCAGCAGCCCCCTAGGACAGGGTTACTACACCTTC
TRBJ2-2 | . | . | TRBV5-1 | CASSLDGGQHIGELFF | TGCGCCAGCAGCTTGGACGGGGGGCAGCATATCGGGGAGCTGTTTTTT
TRBJ1-1 | few | . | TRBV4-2 | CASSRGLEAFF | TGTGCCAGCAGCCGGGGCCTAGAAGCTTTCTTT
TRBJ1-1 | . | TRBD1 | TRBV28 | CASSLTPGNRGLPEAFF | TGTGCCAGCAGTTTAACCCCCGGGAACAGGGGGCTACCGGAAGCTTTCTTT
TRBJ2-2 | once | . | TRBV19 | CASSSTANTGELFF | TGTGCCAGTAGTAGTACAGCGAACACCGGGGAGCTGTTTTTT
TRBJ2-7 | . | TRBD2 | TRBV28 | CASCEREATLSSYEQYF | TGTGCCAGCTGCGAGCGGGAGGCTACCCTGAGCTCCTACGAGCAGTACTTC
TRBJ1-5 | . | TRBD1 | TRBV9 | CASSPQGQRNQPQHF | TGTGCCAGCAGCCCCCAGGGACAGCGGAATCAGCCCCAGCATTTT
TRBJ2-2 | . | . | TRBV2 | CASSDVVTGELFF | TGTGCCAGCAGTGACGTAGTCACCGGGGAGCTGTTTTTT
TRBJ2-5 | . | TRBD1 | TRBV5-1 | CASSTGTGGVETQYF | TGCGCCAGCAGCACCGGGACAGGGGGCGTAGAGACCCAGTACTTC
TRBJ2-3 | . | TRBD2 | TRBV9 | CASVGGAADTQYF | TGTGCCAGCGTCGGGGGGGCCGCAGATACGCAGTATTTT
TRBJ2-7 | . | . | TRBV30 | CAWRGGQSYEQYF | TGTGCCTGGAGGGGGGGACAGAGCTACGAGCAGTACTTC
TRBJ1-2 | . | . | TRBV6-5 | CASIDYTGYTF | TGTGCCAGCATTGACTACACCGGCTACACCTTC
TRBJ2-1 | . | . | TRBV9 | CASSVETGNSYNEQFF | TGTGCCAGCAGCGTAGAGACCGGGAATTCCTACAATGAGCAGTTCTTC
TRBJ1-1 | . | TRBD1 | TRBV4-3 | CASSQDEGADTEAFF | TGCGCCAGCAGCCAAGATGAGGGGGCGGACACTGAAGCTTTCTTT
TRBJ2-2 | . | . | TRBV7-2 | CASSSGHSNTGELFF | TGTGCCAGCAGCTCAGGACACTCGAACACCGGGGAGCTGTTTTTT
TRBJ1-1 | . | . | TRBV6-1 | CASIFAEGYTEAFF | TGTGCCAGCATTTTCGCGGAGGGCTACACTGAAGCTTTCTTT
TRBJ1-5 | . | . | TRBV7-3 | CATRTGDSNQPQHF | TGTGCCACCCGGACTGGGGATAGCAATCAGCCCCAGCATTTT
TRBJ1-4 | . | TRBD1 | TRBV30 | CAWRDRGNEKLFF | TGTGCCTGGAGGGACAGGGGTAATGAAAAACTGTTTTTT
TRBJ2-7 | . | TRBD1 | TRBV27 | CASSPGQGRYEQYF | TGTGCCAGCAGTCCAGGACAGGGGAGGTACGAGCAGTACTTC
TRBJ2-7 | . | . | TRBV23-1 | CASSQVAFARRTYEQYF | TGCGCCAGCAGTCAGGTAGCGTTCGCCAGGAGGACCTACGAGCAGTACTTC
TRBJ1-3 | . | TRBD1 | TRBV30 | CAWDRGAGNTIYF | TGTGCCTGGGACAGGGGAGCTGGAAACACCATATATTTT
TRBJ2-5 | . | . | TRBV5-6 | CASSFGAGAETQYF | TGTGCCAGCAGCTTCGGTGCGGGGGCAGAGACCCAGTACTTC
TRBJ1-4 | . | TRBD1 | TRBV4-2 | CASSQDSGQSNEKLFF | TGTGCCAGCAGCCAAGATTCGGGACAGAGTAATGAAAAACTGTTTTTT
TRBJ2-7 | few | TRBD1 | TRBV7-6 | CASSFDRDYEQYF | TGTGCCAGCAGCTTTGACAGGGACTACGAGCAGTACTTC
TRBJ2-3 | . | . | TRBV6-6 | CASNLQDDSTDTQYF | TGTGCCAGCAATCTACAGGATGATAGCACAGATACGCAGTATTTT
TRBJ1-1 | . | TRBD1 | TRBV2 | CASRIGQGLNTEAFF | TGTGCCAGCAGGATCGGACAGGGGCTGAACACTGAAGCTTTCTTT
TRBJ1-2 | . | . | TRBV4-3 | CASSQDIHRAGYGYTF | TGCGCCAGCAGCCAAGATATACACAGGGCTGGCTATGGCTACACCTTC
TRBJ1-5 | . | TRBD1 | TRBV10-3 | CAITMDGTGDNSNQPQHF | TGTGCCATCACCATGGATGGGACAGGGGATAATAGCAATCAGCCCCAGCATTTT
TRBJ2-5 | . | . | TRBV7-2 | CASRLDRYQETQYF | TGTGCCAGCAGACTCGACAGATACCAAGAGACCCAGTACTTC
TRBJ1-2 | . | . | TRBV4-2 | CASSQELGRVDGYTF | TGTGCCAGCAGCCAAGAGTTAGGCAGGGTGGATGGCTACACCTTC
TRBJ2-1 | . | . | TRBV9 | CASSVGQSSYNEQFF | TGTGCCAGCAGCGTGGGGCAGAGCTCCTACAATGAGCAGTTCTTC
TRBJ2-1 | . | . | TRBV2 | CASSDIRGNEQFF | TGTGCCAGCAGTGATATTCGGGGCAATGAGCAGTTCTTC
TRBJ2-5 | . | . | TRBV29-1 | CSVELAGQETQYF | TGCAGCGTTGAATTGGCGGGACAAGAGACCCAGTACTTC
TRBJ2-1 | . | TRBD2 | TRBV30 | CAWRAGLAGAGEFF | TGTGCCTGGAGGGCCGGACTAGCGGGTGCGGGGGAGTTCTTC
TRBJ2-7 | . | . | TRBV19 | CASTAGWGPYEQYF | TGTGCCAGCACTGCCGGTTGGGGGCCCTACGAGCAGTACTTC
TRBJ1-3 | . | TRBD1 | TRBV9 | CASSVDSRGQGDGNTIYF | TGTGCCAGCAGCGTAGACTCTAGGGGACAGGGGGACGGAAACACCATATATTTT
TRBJ2-7 | . | TRBD1 | TRBV29-1 | CRDTGAQSYEQYF | TGCAGAGACACAGGGGCTCAATCCTACGAGCAGTACTTC
TRBJ2-3 | . | TRBD2 | TRBV19 | CASSSGRTPDTQYF | TGTGCCAGTAGTAGCGGGAGAACCCCAGATACGCAGTATTTT